Presented here are 5 T cell receptor beta chains from one specimen sequenced in a study of cytomegalovirus exposure and HLA in healthy donors. It was with 60 Vbeta and 13 Jbeta primers that the PCR ran. Method: immunoSEQ multiplex PCR; TCRdb's copy keeps in-frame clones and lacks some. The sample has some 100,000 clones, 84% seen once. Sequenced material: PBMCs. These receptors were obtained from a woman aged 18-35 years in good health and CMV-seronegative.

This chain connects TRBV7-9 to TRBJ2-5; no definite D call. CDR1 and CDR2 from the germline V gene are SEHNR and FQNEAQ (reference sequence). The CDR3 has 12 amino acids. Trimming shortened V by 5 bases and J by 0 bases, and 4 bases separated the two germline ends. The CDR3 DNA follows: TGTGCCAGCAGCACAAACCAAGAGACCCAGTACTTC. This translates into CASSTNQETQYF.

On this clone: The junction departs from the called germline gene at one end, perhaps through a read error. This same CDR3 is encoded by further DNA sequences in the sample. This chain links TRBV12-5 with TRBJ1-1, with D unclear. This CDR3 has 14 residues. Germline CDR1 and CDR2: LGHNT and FRNRAP. This chain's CDR3 is CASGFAGMNTEAFF. The CDR3 DNA reads as TGTGCTAGTGGTTTTGCAGGAATGAACACCGAAGCTTTCTTT.

This chain links TRBV10-3 with TRBJ2-2; D may be TRBD2 (7 bases). Germline loops: CDR1 ENHRY, CDR2 SYGVKD. This CDR3 contains 15 residues. Trimming took off 3 bases at V and 5 bases at J, with 13 bases between the two ends. The CDR3 DNA is TGTGCCATCAGTGAACGGGGGGCGCCTACCGGGGAGCTGTTTTTT. Amino acid sequence: CAISERGAPTGELFF.

The chain joins TRBV28 to TRBJ1-5, with 10 bases aligning to TRBD1. V was clipped by 7 bases and J by 7 bases; unmatched bases: 13. CDR3 length equals 16 residues. Germline CDR1 and CDR2: MDHEN and SYDVKM. CDR3 in DNA: TGTGCCAGCAACGAACCGGGACAGGGGCTTGGGCAGCCCCAGCATTTT. It yields the protein CASNEPGQGLGQPQHF.

This clone was counted a few times. The gene calls are TRBV4-3 and TRBJ2-1; perhaps TRBD2 as D (5 bases). V shed 6 bases and J shed 0 bases, with 15 bases lying between them. Germline CDR1 is LGHNA and CDR2 is YSLEER. The CDR3 spans 16 residues. CDR3 in DNA: TGCGCCAGCAGTTTAGCGCTCAAAGGCTCCTACAATGAGCAGTTCTTC. Translation gives CASSLALKGSYNEQFF.